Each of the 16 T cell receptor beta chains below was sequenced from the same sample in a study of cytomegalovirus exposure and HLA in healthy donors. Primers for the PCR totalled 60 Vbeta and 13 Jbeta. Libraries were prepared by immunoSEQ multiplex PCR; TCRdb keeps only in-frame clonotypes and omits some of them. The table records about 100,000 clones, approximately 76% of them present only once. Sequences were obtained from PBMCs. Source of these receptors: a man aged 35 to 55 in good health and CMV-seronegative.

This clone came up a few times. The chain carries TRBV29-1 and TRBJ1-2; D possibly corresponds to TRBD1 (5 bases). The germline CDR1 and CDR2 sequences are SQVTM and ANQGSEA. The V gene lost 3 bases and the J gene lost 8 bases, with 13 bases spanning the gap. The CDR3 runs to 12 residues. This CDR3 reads CSVDFGYRGYTF. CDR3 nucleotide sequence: TGCAGCGTTGATTTTGGTTACAGGGGCTACACCTTC.

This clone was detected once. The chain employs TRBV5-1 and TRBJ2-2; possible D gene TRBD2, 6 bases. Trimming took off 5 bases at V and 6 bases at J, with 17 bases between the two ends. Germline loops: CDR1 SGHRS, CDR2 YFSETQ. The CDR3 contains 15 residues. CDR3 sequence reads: CASSSGLSAPGELFF. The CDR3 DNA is TGCGCCAGCAGTTCGGGACTGAGTGCTCCCGGGGAGCTGTTTTTT.

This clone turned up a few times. The CDR3 reads CASSILGVNYGYTF. CDR3 DNA: TGTGCCAGTAGTATATTGGGAGTAAACTATGGCTACACCTTC. This chain links TRBV19 with TRBJ1-2; D is unclear. The CDR3 covers 14 residues. V was shortened by 2 bases and J by 2 bases, with 9 bases between the two germline ends. Germline V gene lookup returns CDR1 LNHDA and CDR2 SQIVND (reference sequence).

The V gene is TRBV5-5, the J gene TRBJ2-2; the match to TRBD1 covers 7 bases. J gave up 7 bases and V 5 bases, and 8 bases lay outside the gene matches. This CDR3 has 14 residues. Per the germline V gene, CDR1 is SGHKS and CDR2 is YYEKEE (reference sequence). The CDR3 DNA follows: TGTGCCAGCAGTGCCGGGACAGCCTACGGGGAGCTGTTTTTT. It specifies CASSAGTAYGELFF.

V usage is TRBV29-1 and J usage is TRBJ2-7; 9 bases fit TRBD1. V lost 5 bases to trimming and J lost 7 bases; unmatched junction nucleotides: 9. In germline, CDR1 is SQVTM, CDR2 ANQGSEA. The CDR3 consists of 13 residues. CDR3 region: CSVPMGQGGEQYF. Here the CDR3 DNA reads TGCAGCGTTCCCATGGGACAGGGCGGGGAGCAGTACTTC.

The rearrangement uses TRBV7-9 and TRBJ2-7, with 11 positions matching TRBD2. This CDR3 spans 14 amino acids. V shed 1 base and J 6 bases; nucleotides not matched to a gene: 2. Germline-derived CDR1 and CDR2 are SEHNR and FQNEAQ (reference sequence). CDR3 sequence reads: CASSLDLAGGEQYF. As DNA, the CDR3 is TGTGCCAGCAGCTTAGACCTAGCGGGGGGCGAGCAGTACTTC.

CDR3 in DNA: TGTGCCAGCAGTTTTACAGGGGAATTGGCGCAGTTCTTC. This translates into CASSFTGELAQFF. The rearrangement joins TRBV2 to TRBJ2-1, with 7 bases matching TRBD1. CDR1 and CDR2 from the germline V gene are SNHLY and FYNNEI. Trimming removed 5 bases from V and 12 bases from J; junction bases left unmatched: 10. The CDR3 spans 13 residues.

This CDR3 reads CASSLWDNEKLFF. DNA of the CDR3: TGTGCCAGCAGTTTATGGGACAACGAAAAACTGTTTTTT. The chain joins TRBV27 to TRBJ1-4, with a possible D match to TRBD1 (6 bases). This CDR3 region has 13 residues. Germline V gene data show CDR1 as MNHEY and CDR2 as SMNVEV (reference sequence). V shed 1 base and J shed 8 bases, with 8 bases lying between them.

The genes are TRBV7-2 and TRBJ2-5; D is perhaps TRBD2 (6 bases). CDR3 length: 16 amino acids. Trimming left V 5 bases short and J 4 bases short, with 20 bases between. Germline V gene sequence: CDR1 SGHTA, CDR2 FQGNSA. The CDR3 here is CASSPTGSLGGETQYF. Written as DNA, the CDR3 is TGTGCCAGCAGCCCCACGGGTAGCCTGGGGGGAGAGACCCAGTACTTC.

Written as DNA, the CDR3 is TGTGCCAGCAGCTCGACCGAGGGAGGAAGCACTGAAGCTTTCTTT. This codes for CASSSTEGGSTEAFF. This chain connects TRBV7-6 to TRBJ1-1; no clear D. The germline V gene has CDR1 SGHVS and CDR2 FNYEAQ. With 4 bases removed from V and 4 bases from J, the gap between germline ends came to 16 bases. The CDR3 is 15 amino acids.

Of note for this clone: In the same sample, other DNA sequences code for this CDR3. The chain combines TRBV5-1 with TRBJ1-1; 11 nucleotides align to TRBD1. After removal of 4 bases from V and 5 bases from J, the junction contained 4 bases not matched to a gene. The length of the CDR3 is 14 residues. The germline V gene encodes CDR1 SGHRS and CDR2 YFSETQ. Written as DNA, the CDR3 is TGCGCCAGCAGCCCCGGGACAGGGGGGACTGAAGCTTTCTTT. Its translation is CASSPGTGGTEAFF.

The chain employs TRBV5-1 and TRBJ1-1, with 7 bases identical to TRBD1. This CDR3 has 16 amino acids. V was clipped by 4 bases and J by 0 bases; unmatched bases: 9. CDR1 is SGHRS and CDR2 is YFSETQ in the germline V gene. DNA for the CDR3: TGCGCCAGCAGCCTTTCCAGGGGGAGGATGAACACTGAAGCTTTCTTT. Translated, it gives CASSLSRGRMNTEAFF.

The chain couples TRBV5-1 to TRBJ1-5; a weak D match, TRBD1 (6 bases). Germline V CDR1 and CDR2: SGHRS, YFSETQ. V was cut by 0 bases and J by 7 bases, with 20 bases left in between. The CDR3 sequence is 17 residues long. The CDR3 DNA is TGCGCCAGCAGCTTGGCCGTTGGACAGCCCCCAGGGCAGCCCCAGCATTTT. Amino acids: CASSLAVGQPPGQPQHF.

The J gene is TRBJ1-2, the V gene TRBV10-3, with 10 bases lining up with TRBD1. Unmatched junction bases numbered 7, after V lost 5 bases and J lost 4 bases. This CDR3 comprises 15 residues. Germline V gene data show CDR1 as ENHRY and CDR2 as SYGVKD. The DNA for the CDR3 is TGTGCCATCAGTACTGACAGGGGGCAGACCTATGGCTACACCTTC. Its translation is CAISTDRGQTYGYTF.

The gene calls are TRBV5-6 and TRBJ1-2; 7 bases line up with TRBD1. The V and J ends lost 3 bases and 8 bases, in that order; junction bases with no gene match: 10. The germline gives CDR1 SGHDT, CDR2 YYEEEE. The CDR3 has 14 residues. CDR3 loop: CASSSQGEAAGYTF. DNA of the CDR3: TGTGCCAGCAGCTCCCAGGGGGAGGCCGCGGGCTACACCTTC.

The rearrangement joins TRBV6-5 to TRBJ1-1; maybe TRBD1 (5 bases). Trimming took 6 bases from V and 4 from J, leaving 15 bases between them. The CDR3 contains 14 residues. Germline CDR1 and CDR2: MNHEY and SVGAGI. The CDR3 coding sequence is TGTGCCAGCAGCCTCAGACAGTCTGTCACTGAAGCTTTCTTT. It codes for CASSLRQSVTEAFF.